A single sample is the source of the 30 T cell receptor beta chains below, sequenced in a study of blood T cell repertoires in COVID-19. Profiling relied on immunoSEQ multiplex PCR, and the TCRdb table lists in-frame clones only, not all of them. Among over 250,000 clones listed, approximately 83% were seen once. Sequencing was performed on peripheral blood. The receptors derive from a woman between 70 and 85 years old with acute or convalescent COVID-19.

The chain couples TRBV12-5 to TRBJ1-3, with D hard to call. This CDR3 region has 16 residues. From germline, CDR1 is LGHNT and CDR2 FRNRAP. V shed 4 bases and J shed 3 bases, with 16 bases lying between them. Here the CDR3 reads CASGSGRTPGGNTIYF. DNA of the CDR3: TGTGCTAGTGGTTCGGGGAGGACGCCCGGTGGAAACACCATATATTTT.

The rearrangement links TRBV5-6 to TRBJ2-2, with no clear D. Germline CDR1 and CDR2: SGHDT and YYEEEE. V was pared by 4 bases and J by 2 bases, with 12 bases between. The CDR3 runs 15 residues. The CDR3 DNA sequence: TGTGCCAGCAGCGACTCCCACCACAACACCGGGGAGCTGTTTTTT. It yields the protein CASSDSHHNTGELFF.

CDR3 region: CASSPGSTSGELFF. CDR3 sequence (DNA): TGTGCCAGTAGTCCTGGGAGCACCAGCGGGGAGCTGTTTTTT. The rearrangement links TRBV19 to TRBJ2-2, with a possible D match to TRBD2 (5 bases). V was cut by 5 bases and J by 7 bases, with 14 bases left in between. Germline V gene lookup returns CDR1 LNHDA and CDR2 SQIVND (reference sequence). The CDR3 sequence is 14 residues long.

V is TRBV6-6 and J is TRBJ1-6; D perhaps matches TRBD1 (5 bases). V was clipped by 4 bases and J by 7 bases, with 8 bases between them. CDR1 is MNHNY, CDR2 SVGAGI, per germline (reference sequence). The CDR3 has 13 residues. This CDR3 reads CASSWEGNSPLHF. The DNA of the CDR3 is TGTGCCAGCAGTTGGGAGGGGAATTCACCCCTCCACTTT.

This clone has just a few counts. V usage is TRBV6-5 and J usage is TRBJ2-1; D is perhaps TRBD1 (6 bases). The V gene's germline CDR1 is MNHEY and CDR2 SVGAGI. The V and J ends lost 6 bases and 6 bases respectively, with 18 bases between them. The CDR3 contains 15 residues. The CDR3 region has the DNA TGTGCCAGCAGATTGGGACATGGGGCTTTCAATGAGCAGTTCTTC. This encodes CASRLGHGAFNEQFF.

This clone was picked up many times. The gene calls are TRBV3-1 (or the pseudogene TRBV3-2) and TRBJ1-2, with TRBD1 identical over 10 bases. This CDR3 spans 13 amino acids. Unmatched junction bases numbered 2, after V lost 6 bases and J lost 4 bases. The germline CDR1 and CDR2 sequences are LGHDT and YNNKEL (reference sequence). The CDR3 loop is CASSRQGAYGYTF. The CDR3 DNA is TGTGCCAGCAGTCGACAGGGGGCCTATGGCTACACCTTC.

The rearrangement joins TRBV6-2 or TRBV6-3 to TRBJ2-5, with TRBD2 matching 7 bases. Per germline, CDR1 MNHEY and CDR2 SVGEGT. J lost 7 bases, V lost 5 bases, and 13 bases had no gene match. The CDR3 length is 15 residues. CDR3 in DNA: TGTGCCAGCAGTCCCGGACTAGGTGCTAGTGGGACCCAGTACTTC. Translated, it gives CASSPGLGASGTQYF.

Only a few counts were recorded for this clone. V and J are TRBV6-5 and TRBJ1-5, with D unresolved. The ends were cut back, 6 bases at V and 9 bases at J, with 21 bases in the middle. The length of the CDR3 is 15 residues. Looked up from germline, CDR1 is MNHEY and CDR2 is SVGAGI. CDR3 loop: CASSPDPQSSRPQHF. The CDR3 bases are TGTGCCAGCAGCCCCGACCCCCAGTCTAGCAGGCCCCAGCATTTT.

This chain joins TRBV3-1 (or the pseudogene TRBV3-2) and TRBJ2-5; 8 nucleotides line up with TRBD2. Germline V lookup: CDR1 LGHDT, CDR2 YNNKEL (reference sequence). J gave up 4 bases and V 4 bases, and 5 bases lay outside the gene matches. The CDR3 extends over 14 amino acids. This chain's CDR3 is CASSLAGRGETQYF. For the CDR3, the DNA is TGTGCCAGCAGCCTAGCGGGGAGGGGAGAGACCCAGTACTTC.

The genes are TRBV29-1 and TRBJ1-1; D not certain. This CDR3 has 14 residues. Deletions cut 5 bases from V and 1 base from J, with 14 bases between. Germline CDR1 and CDR2: SQVTM and ANQGSEA. The CDR3 nucleotides read TGCAGCGTTCGACAATTCCGGGGGAACACTGAAGCTTTCTTT. It yields the protein CSVRQFRGNTEAFF.

This clone was recorded only once. The V gene is TRBV10-3, the J gene TRBJ1-2, with D possibly being TRBD1 (6 bases). V lost 6 bases and J lost 13, with 21 bases in between. CDR1 is ENHRY, CDR2 SYGVKD, per germline. The length of the CDR3 is 13 residues. The CDR3 coding sequence is TGTGCCATCAGCGAAGACCCCTACAGGGAGTTCACCTTC. It is translated as CAISEDPYREFTF.

The rearrangement uses TRBV7-9 and TRBJ1-1, with TRBD1 matching 9 bases. CDR1 and CDR2 from the germline V gene are SEHNR and FQNEAQ (reference sequence). The length of the CDR3 is 15 residues. Trimming at V came to 3 bases and at J to 5 bases, leaving 7 bases not matched to a gene. The CDR3 reads CASSFSTGTGTEAFF. DNA for the CDR3: TGTGCCAGCAGCTTTTCTACCGGGACAGGGACTGAAGCTTTCTTT.

The CDR3 DNA reads TGTGCCAGCAGGCAGGGTATGGGCTACACCTTC. Translation: CASRQGMGYTF. This sequence joins TRBV12-3 or TRBV12-4 and TRBJ1-2, with D possibly being TRBD1 (5 bases). The CDR3 is 11 residues long. The germline V and J ends were trimmed by 6 bases and 8 bases, with 10 bases remaining between them.

This clone showed up just a few times. The chain combines TRBV3-1 (or the pseudogene TRBV3-2) with TRBJ2-2, with D maybe TRBD2 (5 bases). Germline V CDR1 and CDR2: LGHDT, YNNKEL (reference sequence). The CDR3 is 14 amino acids. V was clipped by 5 bases and J by 4 bases, with 11 bases between them. The CDR3 DNA is TGTGCCAGCAGCGTACAAGGGAGCACCGGGGAGCTGTTTTTT. As protein: CASSVQGSTGELFF.

This clone appeared a few times. V is TRBV6-6 and J is TRBJ2-3; D is possibly TRBD2 (5 bases). The CDR3 is 14 amino acids. Trimming left V 3 bases short and J 1 base short, with 8 bases between. The germline V gene encodes CDR1 MNHNY and CDR2 SVGAGI (reference sequence). The DNA of the CDR3 is TGTGCCAGCAGTTATCTCGGGGGCACAGATACGCAGTATTTT. It translates to CASSYLGGTDTQYF.

The chain joins TRBV18 to TRBJ1-2; 7 nucleotides agree with TRBD1. Losses at the gene ends were 4 bases for V and 2 bases for J; bases not matched to a gene: 4. The CDR3 sequence is 14 residues long. From germline, CDR1 is KGHSH and CDR2 LQKENI. CDR3 nucleotides: TGTGCCAGCTCACAGGGGGCAGGAAACTATGGCTACACCTTC. Its protein product is CASSQGAGNYGYTF.

The chain couples TRBV5-1 to TRBJ2-5; 8 nucleotides agree with TRBD1. CDR3 length: 16 amino acids. Germline V lookup: CDR1 SGHRS, CDR2 YFSETQ. Trimming removed 6 bases from V and 1 base from J; junction bases left unmatched: 11. The CDR3 DNA reads as TGCGCCAGCACCTTATCGACAGGGGTCCGCCAAGAGACCCAGTACTTC. Its protein product is CASTLSTGVRQETQYF.

The table lists this clone with a count of one. J is TRBJ2-1 and V is TRBV18; 16 nucleotides line up with TRBD2. The CDR3 has 17 residues. Germline V gene lookup returns CDR1 KGHSH and CDR2 LQKENI. V dropped 3 bases and J dropped 5; count of bases not matched to a gene: 4. CDR3 in amino acids: CASSPGLAGGLDNEQFF. CDR3 nucleotide sequence: TGTGCCAGCTCACCGGGACTAGCGGGGGGGCTCGACAATGAGCAGTTCTTC.

A remark on this clone: An end of the junction does not agree with germline; a read error may underlie this. The chain has TRBV2 and TRBJ1-2; 12 bases are a match to TRBD1. This CDR3 spans 16 amino acids. Germline V gene sequence: CDR1 SNHLY, CDR2 FYNNEI. The CDR3 sequence: CARSDAGGQGARGYTF. CDR3 nucleotide sequence: TGTGCCCGCAGTGACGCGGGGGGACAGGGGGCAAGGGGCTACACCTTC. The whole variable domain, filled in from reference TRBV2 and TRBJ1-2, reads EPEVTQTPSHQVTQMGQEVILRCVPISNHLYFYWYRQILGQKVEFLVSFYNNEISEKSEIFDDQFSVERPDGSNFTLKIRSTKLEDSAMYFCARSDAGGQGARGYTFGSGTRLTVV.

The chain links TRBV9 to TRBJ1-1, with TRBD1 as a possible D gene (5 bases). The V and J ends lost 2 bases and 1 base respectively, with 12 bases between them. The CDR3 is made up of 15 amino acids. CDR1 SGDLS and CDR2 YYNGEE come from the germline V gene. CDR3 sequence: CASSVLQGGNTEAFF. The CDR3 DNA is TGTGCCAGCAGCGTTCTCCAGGGCGGGAACACTGAAGCTTTCTTT.

The V call is TRBV6-5, the J call TRBJ2-1; D not resolved. The V gene's germline CDR1 is MNHEY and CDR2 SVGAGI. V was pared by 7 bases and J by 9 bases, with 16 bases between. CDR3 size: 13 residues. The CDR3 bases are TGTGCCAGCAATAGAGGCGAACCCGGTGAGCAGTTCTTC. Its translation: CASNRGEPGEQFF.

CDR3 protein: CASSLGVELFF. The CDR3 nucleotides are TGTGCCAGCAGTTTAGGCGTGGAGCTGTTTTTT. The J gene is TRBJ2-2, the V gene TRBV12-3 or TRBV12-4; no firm D call. This CDR3 contains 11 residues. Trimming pared 1 base from V and 10 bases from J, leaving 4 bases between.

The chain links TRBV5-1 to TRBJ1-1, with 8 bases lining up with TRBD1. Germline lookup yields CDR1 SGHRS and CDR2 YFSETQ. J was trimmed by 2 bases and V by 4 bases; bases with no gene match: 7. The CDR3 runs to 15 residues. The CDR3 loop is CASSETGTGNTEAFF. The DNA of the CDR3 is TGCGCCAGCAGCGAAACCGGGACAGGTAACACTGAAGCTTTCTTT.

The chain links TRBV5-4 to TRBJ2-3, with TRBD2 matching 7 bases. Germline V CDR1 and CDR2: SGHNT, YYREEE (reference sequence). After removal of 1 base from V and 1 base from J, the junction contained 0 bases not matched to a gene. This CDR3 region has 14 residues. CDR3 DNA sequence: TGTGCCAGCAGCTTGACTAGCGGCACAGATACGCAGTATTTT. Its protein is CASSLTSGTDTQYF.

This clone was recorded once. V usage is TRBV5-4 and J usage is TRBJ2-5; 9 bases are a match to TRBD2. Germline V gives CDR1 SGHNT, CDR2 YYREEE (reference sequence). The J segment lost 5 bases and the V segment lost 6 bases, leaving 14 bases of the junction unmatched. This CDR3 region has 16 residues. CDR3 nucleotides: TGTGCCAGCACACCGGGGCTAGCGGGGACAAGGGAGACCCAGTACTTC. Translated, it gives CASTPGLAGTRETQYF.

V and J are TRBV3-1 (or the pseudogene TRBV3-2) and TRBJ2-2; 8 positions match TRBD1. V lost 4 bases, J lost 7 bases, and 5 bases stayed unmatched. This CDR3 has 14 residues. Germline CDR1 is LGHDT and CDR2 is YNNKEL (reference sequence). CDR3 in amino acids: CASSPDRGDGELFF. CDR3 in DNA: TGTGCCAGCAGCCCAGACAGGGGCGACGGGGAGCTGTTTTTT.

The CDR3 spells CASKSGPEGELFF. CDR3 coding DNA: TGTGCCAGCAAATCAGGTCCTGAGGGGGAGCTGTTTTTT. The V call is TRBV2, the J call TRBJ2-2; D is undetermined. The germline CDR1 and CDR2 sequences are SNHLY and FYNNEI. CDR3 length equals 13 residues. With 7 bases removed from V and 8 bases from J, the gap between germline ends came to 14 bases.

The chain joins TRBV4-2 to TRBJ2-2, with a tentative D call TRBD2 (6 bases). CDR1 is LGHNA and CDR2 is YNFKEQ in the germline V gene. Trimming stripped 4 bases from V and 6 bases from J, with 9 bases between. The CDR3 consists of 13 residues. In DNA form, the CDR3 reads TGTGCCAGCAGCCCCTGGGAGGCCGGGGAGCTGTTTTTT. Protein sequence: CASSPWEAGELFF.

V gene TRBV3-1 (or the pseudogene TRBV3-2) combines with J gene TRBJ1-1; 9 nucleotides line up with TRBD1. Per the germline V gene, CDR1 is LGHDT and CDR2 is YNNKEL (reference sequence). Trimming took 3 bases from V and 8 from J; bases not matched to a gene: 4. This CDR3 comprises 13 residues. The DNA for the CDR3 is TGTGCCAGCAGCCAGACCGGGACAGGGGAAGCTTTCTTT. It codes for CASSQTGTGEAFF.

In DNA form, the CDR3 reads TGTGCCTGGAGTGCGGTCGGGGGGGTTTATCATGGCTACACCTTC. Translation gives CAWSAVGGVYHGYTF. The chain joins TRBV30 to TRBJ1-2, with a possible D match to TRBD1 (5 bases). V was trimmed by 1 base and J by 6 bases, leaving 18 bases between them. The CDR3 is 15 residues long. Germline CDR1 reads GTSNPN; CDR2 reads SVGIG (reference sequence).